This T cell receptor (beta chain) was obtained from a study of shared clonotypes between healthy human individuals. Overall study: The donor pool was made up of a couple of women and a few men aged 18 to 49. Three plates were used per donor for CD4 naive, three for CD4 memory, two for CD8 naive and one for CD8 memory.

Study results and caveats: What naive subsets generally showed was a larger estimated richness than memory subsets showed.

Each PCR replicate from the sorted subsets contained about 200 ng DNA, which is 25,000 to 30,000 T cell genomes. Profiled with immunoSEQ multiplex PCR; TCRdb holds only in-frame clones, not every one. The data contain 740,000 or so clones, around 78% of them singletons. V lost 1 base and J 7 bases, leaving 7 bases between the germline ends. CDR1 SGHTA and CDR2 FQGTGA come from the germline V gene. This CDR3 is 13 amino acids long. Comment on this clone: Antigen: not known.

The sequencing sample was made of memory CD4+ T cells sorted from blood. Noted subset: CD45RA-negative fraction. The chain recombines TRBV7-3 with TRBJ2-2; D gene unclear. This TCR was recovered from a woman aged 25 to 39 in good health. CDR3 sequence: CASSLSGGGELFF. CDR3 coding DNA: TGTGCCAGCAGCTTAAGTGGTGGCGGGGAGCTGTTTTTT.